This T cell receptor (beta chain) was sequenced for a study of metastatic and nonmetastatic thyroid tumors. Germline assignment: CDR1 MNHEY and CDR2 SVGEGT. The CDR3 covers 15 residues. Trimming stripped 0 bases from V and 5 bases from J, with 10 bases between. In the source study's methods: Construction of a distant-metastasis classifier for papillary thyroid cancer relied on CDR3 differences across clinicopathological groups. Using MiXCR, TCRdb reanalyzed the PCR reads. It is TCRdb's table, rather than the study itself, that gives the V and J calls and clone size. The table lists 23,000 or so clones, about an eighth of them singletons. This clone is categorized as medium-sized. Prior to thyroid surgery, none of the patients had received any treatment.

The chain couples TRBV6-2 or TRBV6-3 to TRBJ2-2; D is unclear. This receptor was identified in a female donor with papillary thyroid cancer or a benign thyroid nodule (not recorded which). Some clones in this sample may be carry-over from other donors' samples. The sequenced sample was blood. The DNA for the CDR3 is TGTGCCAGCAGTTACTCGTTAGGAGCTACCGGGGAGCTGTTTTTT. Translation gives CASSYSLGATGELFF.